These 9 T cell receptor beta chains originate from one sample sequenced in a study of T cells in Graves' hyperthyroidism and ophthalmopathy. RNA transcripts yielded amplified TCR beta CDR3 regions. First-round RT-PCR of the TCR CDR3 relied on the HTBI primer set. TCRdb reprocessed the multiplex PCR reads via MiXCR and lists one record per CDR3 protein. The table lists fewer than 750,000 distinct CDR3 sequences, under 60% of them singletons, with roughly 7.7% in the top ten. The sample taken for sequencing was peripheral blood or thyroid tissue (not recorded which). Every receptor here comes from a woman under 30 with Graves' hyperthyroidism.

Only a few counts were recorded for this clonotype. The J gene is TRBJ2-3, the V gene TRBV11-2, with D perhaps matching TRBD2 (6 bases). Trimming pared 3 bases from V and 3 bases from J, leaving 10 bases between. The length of the CDR3 is 14 residues. Germline CDR1 SGHAT, CDR2 FQNNGV. The CDR3 bases are TGTGCCAGCAGCTTGACGGGAGAGACAGATACGCAGTATTTT. Amino acids: CASSLTGETDTQYF. The full variable domain, rest sourced from reference TRBV11-2 and TRBJ2-3, is EAGVAQSPRYKIIEKRQSVAFWCNPISGHATLYWYQQILGQGPKLLIQFQNNGVVDDSQLPKDRFSAERLKGVDSTLKIQPAKLEDSAVYLCASSLTGETDTQYFGPGTRLTVL.

This clonotype was observed many times. The CDR3: CASSDRLAGVYEQYF. The DNA for the CDR3 is TGTGCCAGCAGTGACCGTTTAGCGGGAGTCTACGAGCAGTACTTC. The rearrangement uses TRBV25-1 and TRBJ2-7; 9 positions match TRBD2. V lost 3 bases and J lost 3; bases outside the gene matches: 6. Germline loops: CDR1 MGHDK, CDR2 SYGVNS. The CDR3 consists of 15 residues.

This clonotype was seen just once. The rearrangement uses TRBV24-1 and TRBJ2-5, with D uncertain. CDR1 is KGHDR, CDR2 SFDVKD, per germline. Trimming pared 3 bases from V and 5 bases from J, leaving 12 bases between. CDR3 length: 14 amino acids. CDR3 DNA: TGTGCCACCAGTGATATGGGGATCCGGGAGACCCAGTACTTC. Translation: CATSDMGIRETQYF.

This chain uses TRBV7-9 with TRBJ1-4; 10 bases are a match to TRBD1. J lost 5 bases, V lost 3 bases, and 3 bases had no gene match. This CDR3 is built from 15 residues. CDR1 is SEHNR, CDR2 FQNEAQ, per germline (reference sequence). The CDR3 DNA reads as TGTGCCAGCAGCTTGGGACAGGGGCGAAATGAAAAACTGTTTTTT. Protein sequence: CASSLGQGRNEKLFF.

This clonotype has a single count. J is TRBJ1-1 and V is TRBV9; D is unresolved. With 4 bases removed from V and 4 bases from J, the gap between germline ends came to 17 bases. Germline V CDR1 and CDR2: SGDLS, YYNGEE. The CDR3 runs 15 residues. The CDR3 region is CASSPGRAAGTEAFF. The CDR3 bases are TGTGCCAGCAGCCCAGGTAGGGCAGCCGGCACTGAAGCTTTCTTT.

The sample holds many counts of this clonotype. The chain recombines TRBV19 with TRBJ1-1, with no clear D. The CDR3 length is 14 residues. CDR1 LNHDA and CDR2 SQIVND come from the germline V gene (reference sequence). V was pared by 1 base and J by 4 bases, with 10 bases between. The CDR3 reads CASSIVVGTTEAFF. The CDR3 bases are TGTGCCAGTAGTATAGTTGTGGGTACCACTGAAGCTTTCTTT.

The CDR3 region has the DNA TGTGCCAGCTCCGGGTTGGGGTTCTCCTACGAGCAGTACTTC. Protein product: CASSGLGFSYEQYF. The chain couples TRBV18 to TRBJ2-7, with D unclear. V was shortened by 6 bases and J by 0 bases, with 12 bases between the two germline ends. The CDR3 has 14 amino acids. CDR1 and CDR2 from the germline V gene are KGHSH and LQKENI.

This clonotype was counted many times. The chain joins TRBV4-1 to TRBJ1-2, with TRBD1 matching 8 bases. V dropped 3 bases and J dropped 4; count of bases not matched to a gene: 7. This CDR3 is built from 15 residues. The V gene's germline CDR1 is MGHRA and CDR2 YSYEKL. The CDR3: CASSHPGQGTYGYTF. Written as DNA, the CDR3 is TGCGCCAGCAGCCATCCCGGACAGGGAACCTATGGCTACACCTTC.

This clonotype was detected only once. This sequence joins TRBV4-1 and TRBJ2-7; 8 nucleotides align to TRBD1. The junction had 4 bases not matched to a gene; V was cut back by 4 bases and J by 5 bases. Germline V gene sequence: CDR1 MGHRA, CDR2 YSYEKL. The CDR3 is 13 residues long. The CDR3 DNA follows: TGCGCCAGCAGCCGATGGGACAGGAACGAGCAGTACTTC. It yields the protein CASSRWDRNEQYF.